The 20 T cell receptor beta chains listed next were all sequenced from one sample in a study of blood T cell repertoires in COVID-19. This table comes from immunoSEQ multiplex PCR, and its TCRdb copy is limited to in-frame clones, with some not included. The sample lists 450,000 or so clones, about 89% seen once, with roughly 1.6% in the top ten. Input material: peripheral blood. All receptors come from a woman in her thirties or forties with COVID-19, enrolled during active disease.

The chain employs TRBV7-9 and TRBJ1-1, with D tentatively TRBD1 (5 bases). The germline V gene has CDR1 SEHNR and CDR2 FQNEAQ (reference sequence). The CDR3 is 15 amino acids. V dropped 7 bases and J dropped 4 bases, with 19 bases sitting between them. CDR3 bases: TGTGCCAGCACGACGCGGGGGAATCTGGGCACTGAAGCTTTCTTT. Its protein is CASTTRGNLGTEAFF.

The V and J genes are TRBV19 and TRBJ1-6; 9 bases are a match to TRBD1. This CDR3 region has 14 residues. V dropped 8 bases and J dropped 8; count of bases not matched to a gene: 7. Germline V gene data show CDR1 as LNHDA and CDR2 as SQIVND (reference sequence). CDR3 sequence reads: CASGTGNFDSPLHF. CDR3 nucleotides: TGTGCCAGTGGGACAGGGAATTTCGATTCACCCCTCCACTTT.

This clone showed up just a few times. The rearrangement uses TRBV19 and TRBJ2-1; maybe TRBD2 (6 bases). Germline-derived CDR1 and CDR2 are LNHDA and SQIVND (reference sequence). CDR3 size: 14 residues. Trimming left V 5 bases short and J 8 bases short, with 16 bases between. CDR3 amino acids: CASSRWDSFDEQFF. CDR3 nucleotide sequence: TGTGCCAGTAGTCGGTGGGACTCGTTCGATGAGCAGTTCTTC.

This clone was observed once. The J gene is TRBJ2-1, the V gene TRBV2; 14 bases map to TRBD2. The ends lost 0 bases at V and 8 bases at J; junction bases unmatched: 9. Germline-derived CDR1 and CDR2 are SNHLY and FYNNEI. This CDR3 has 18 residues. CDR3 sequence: CASSEAAGLAGGPDEQFF. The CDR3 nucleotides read TGTGCCAGCAGTGAAGCAGCAGGACTAGCGGGAGGTCCCGATGAGCAGTTCTTC.

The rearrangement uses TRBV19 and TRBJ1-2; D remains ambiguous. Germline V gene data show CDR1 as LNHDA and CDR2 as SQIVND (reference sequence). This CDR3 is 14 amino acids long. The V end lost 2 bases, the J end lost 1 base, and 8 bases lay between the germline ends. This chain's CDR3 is CASSIIQLNYGYTF. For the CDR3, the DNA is TGTGCCAGTAGTATAATACAGCTTAACTATGGCTACACCTTC.

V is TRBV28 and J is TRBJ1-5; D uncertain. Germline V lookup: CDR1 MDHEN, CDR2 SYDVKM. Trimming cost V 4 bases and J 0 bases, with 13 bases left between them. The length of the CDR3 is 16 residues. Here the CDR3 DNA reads TGTGCCAGCAGTTCGGAGTCTGCCTATAGCAATCAGCCCCAGCATTTT. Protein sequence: CASSSESAYSNQPQHF.

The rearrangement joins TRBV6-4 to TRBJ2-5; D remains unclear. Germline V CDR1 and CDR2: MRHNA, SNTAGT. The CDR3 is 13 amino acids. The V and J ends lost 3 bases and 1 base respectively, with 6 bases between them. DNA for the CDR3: TGTGCCAGCAGTGAGTCGGTCCAAGAGACCCAGTACTTC. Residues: CASSESVQETQYF.

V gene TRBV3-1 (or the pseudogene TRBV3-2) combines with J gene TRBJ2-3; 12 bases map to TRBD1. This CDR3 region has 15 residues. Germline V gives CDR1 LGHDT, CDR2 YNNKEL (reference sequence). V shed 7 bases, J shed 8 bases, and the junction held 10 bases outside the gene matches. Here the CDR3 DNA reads TGTGCCAGCACCGTGGGACAGGGGGCGCCGGCTACGCAGTATTTT. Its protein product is CASTVGQGAPATQYF.

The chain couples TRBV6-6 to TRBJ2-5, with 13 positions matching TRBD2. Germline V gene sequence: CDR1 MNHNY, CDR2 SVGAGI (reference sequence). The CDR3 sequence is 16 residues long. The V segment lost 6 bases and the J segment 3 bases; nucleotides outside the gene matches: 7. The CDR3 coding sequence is TGTGCCAGCAGACGACCCGGACTAGCGGGAGAAGAGACCCAGTACTTC. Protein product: CASRRPGLAGEETQYF.

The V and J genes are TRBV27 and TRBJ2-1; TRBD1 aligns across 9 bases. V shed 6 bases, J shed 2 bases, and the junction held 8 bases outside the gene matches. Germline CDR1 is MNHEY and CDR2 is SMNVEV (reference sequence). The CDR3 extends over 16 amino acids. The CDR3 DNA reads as TGTGCCAGCAGACGACCGGGACAGGGCCCCTACAATGAGCAGTTCTTC. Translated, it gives CASRRPGQGPYNEQFF.

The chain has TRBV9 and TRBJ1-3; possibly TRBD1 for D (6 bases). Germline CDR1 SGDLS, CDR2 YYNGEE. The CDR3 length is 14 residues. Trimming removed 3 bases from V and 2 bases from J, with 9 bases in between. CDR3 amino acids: CASSAEGAGNTIYF. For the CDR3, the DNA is TGTGCCAGCAGCGCAGAGGGGGCTGGAAACACCATATATTTT.

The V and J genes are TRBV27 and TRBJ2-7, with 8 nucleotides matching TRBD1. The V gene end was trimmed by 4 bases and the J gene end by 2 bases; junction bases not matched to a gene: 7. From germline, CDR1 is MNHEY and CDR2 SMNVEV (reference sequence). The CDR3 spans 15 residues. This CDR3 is CASSYSQGAPYEQYF. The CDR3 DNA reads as TGTGCCAGCAGTTATTCCCAGGGGGCCCCCTACGAGCAGTACTTC.

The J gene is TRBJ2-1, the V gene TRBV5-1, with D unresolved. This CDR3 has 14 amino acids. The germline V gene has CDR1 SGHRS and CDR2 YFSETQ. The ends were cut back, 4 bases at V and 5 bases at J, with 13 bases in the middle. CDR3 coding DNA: TGCGCCAGCAGCATCTCTAGTTTCAACAATGAGCAGTTCTTC. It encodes CASSISSFNNEQFF.

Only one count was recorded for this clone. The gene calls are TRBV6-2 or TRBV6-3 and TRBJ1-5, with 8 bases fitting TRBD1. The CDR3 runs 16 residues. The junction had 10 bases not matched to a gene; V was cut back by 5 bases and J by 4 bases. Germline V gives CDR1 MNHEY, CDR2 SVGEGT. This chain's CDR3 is CASSPSHYRGNQPQHF. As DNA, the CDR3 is TGTGCCAGCAGTCCCTCCCACTACAGGGGGAATCAGCCCCAGCATTTT.

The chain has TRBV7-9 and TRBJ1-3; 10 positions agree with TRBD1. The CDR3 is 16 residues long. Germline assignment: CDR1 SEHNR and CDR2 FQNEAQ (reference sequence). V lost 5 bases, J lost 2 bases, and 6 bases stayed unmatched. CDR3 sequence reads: CASSRGDRGPGNTIYF. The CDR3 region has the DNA TGTGCCAGCAGCAGAGGGGACAGGGGCCCTGGAAACACCATATATTTT.

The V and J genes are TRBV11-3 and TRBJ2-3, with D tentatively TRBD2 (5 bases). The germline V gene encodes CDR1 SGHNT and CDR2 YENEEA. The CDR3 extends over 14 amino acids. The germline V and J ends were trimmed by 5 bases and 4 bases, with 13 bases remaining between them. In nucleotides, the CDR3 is TGTGCCAGCAGCGTACTAGGTGTCTCAGATACGCAGTATTTT. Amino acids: CASSVLGVSDTQYF. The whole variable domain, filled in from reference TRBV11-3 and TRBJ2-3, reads EAGVVQSPRYKIIEKKQPVAFWCNPISGHNTLYWYLQNLGQGPELLIRYENEEAVDDSQLPKDRFSAERLKGVDSTLKIQPAELGDSAVYLCASSVLGVSDTQYFGPGTRLTVL.

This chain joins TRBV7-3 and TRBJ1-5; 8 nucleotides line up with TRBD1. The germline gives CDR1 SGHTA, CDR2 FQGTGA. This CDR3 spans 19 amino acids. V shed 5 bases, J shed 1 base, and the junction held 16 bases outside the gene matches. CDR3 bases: TGTGCCAGCAGCCCCCACCCGGACAGGGCGTCCGGGAGCAATCAGCCCCAGCATTTT. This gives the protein CASSPHPDRASGSNQPQHF.

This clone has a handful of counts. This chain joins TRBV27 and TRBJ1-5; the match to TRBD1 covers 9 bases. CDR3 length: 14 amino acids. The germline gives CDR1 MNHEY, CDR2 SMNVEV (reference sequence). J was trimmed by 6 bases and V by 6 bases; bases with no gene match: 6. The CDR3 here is CASREDRGTQPQHF. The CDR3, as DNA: TGTGCCAGCAGGGAGGACAGGGGCACTCAGCCCCAGCATTTT.

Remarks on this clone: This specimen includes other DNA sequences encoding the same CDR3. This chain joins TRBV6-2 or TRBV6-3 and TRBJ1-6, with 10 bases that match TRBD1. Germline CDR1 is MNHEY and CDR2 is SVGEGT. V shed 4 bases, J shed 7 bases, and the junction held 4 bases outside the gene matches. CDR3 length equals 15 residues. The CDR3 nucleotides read TGTGCCAGCAGTTCCCCGGGACAGGGGAATTCACCCCTCCACTTT. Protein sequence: CASSSPGQGNSPLHF.

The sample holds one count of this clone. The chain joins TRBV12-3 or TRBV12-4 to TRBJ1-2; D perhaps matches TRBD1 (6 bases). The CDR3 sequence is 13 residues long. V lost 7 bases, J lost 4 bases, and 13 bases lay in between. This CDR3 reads CASKTGRGYGYTF. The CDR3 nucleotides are TGTGCCAGCAAAACAGGGAGAGGCTATGGCTACACCTTC.